The sequence of this T cell receptor (beta chain) was determined in a study of CD8 T cells in ankylosing spondylitis. The CDR3 spans 17 residues. The germline CDR1 and CDR2 sequences are MNHNS and SASEGT. V lost 6 bases and J lost 4, with 22 bases in between. Whole-study results and caveats: Reportedly, matched ankylosing spondylitis synovial fluid was significantly enriched for disease-linked clones. Earlier authors reported some of these motif variants in reactive arthritis synovial fluid and blood. Disease-associated clones were CD8+ and fairly uncommon in peripheral blood. Ankylosing spondylitis blood appeared to be characterized by a TCR beta motif of under 10 highly homologous variants.

TCRdb ran MiXCR on the 5' RACE reads and lists one entry per CDR3 protein. The sample lists 350,000 to 550,000 distinct CDR3 sequences; more than 25% were seen once. There are a few counts of this clonotype. Its target is not known. The chain employs TRBV6-1 and TRBJ1-5, with a possible D match to TRBD1 (5 bases). This sequence was found in a male donor with ankylosing spondylitis. Sequenced input: blood, either unsorted or a sorted T cell fraction (not recorded which). The CDR3 nucleotides read TGTGCCAGCAGCGATCATGCTTCGGGACGAAGGAATCAGCCCCAGCATTTT. Translated: CASSDHASGRRNQPQHF.